This TCR beta chain comes out of a study of blood T cell repertoires in COVID-19. The V and J ends lost 7 bases and 6 bases respectively, with 16 bases between them. This CDR3 contains 14 residues. CDR1 ENHRY and CDR2 SYGVKD come from the germline V gene. Sequenced by immunoSEQ multiplex PCR; TCRdb stores in-frame clones only, minus some. The sample has 68,000 or so clones; approximately 90% are singletons. The chain couples TRBV10-3 to TRBJ2-1, with a tentative D call TRBD2 (6 bases). Sequences were obtained from peripheral blood. The TCR was taken from a woman between 45 and 65 years old with COVID-19, enrolled during active disease. The CDR3 region is CAIMEGSGGNEQFF. The CDR3 DNA reads TGTGCCATCATGGAGGGTAGCGGAGGCAATGAGCAGTTCTTC.